The next 3 T cell receptor beta chains were all read from a single sample in a study of T-cell reconstitution after alpha-beta-depleted transplantation in children. Unique molecular identifiers were used to barcode this TCRbeta library. TCRdb independently ran MiXCR on the PCR reads; one entry per CDR3 protein. The sample consists of roughly 310,000 distinct CDR3 sequences, around 25% of them appearing once. Sequencing was performed on PBMCs, mostly from graft donor cells, taken 180 days after TCRalphabeta/CD19-depleted stem cell transplant. The receptor set was obtained from a male patient younger than 18 who had a stem cell transplant for acute lymphoblastic leukemia, so the T cells may come from the graft donor.

This chain uses TRBV7-2 with TRBJ2-5, with 14 bases matching TRBD2. With 5 bases clipped from V and 5 bases from J, the junction kept 4 bases outside the gene matches. The CDR3 contains 15 residues. From germline, CDR1 is SGHTA and CDR2 FQGNSA. CDR3 nucleotides: TGTGCCAGCAGCCGACTAGCGGGAGGGAGGGAGACCCAGTACTTC. Residues: CASSRLAGGRETQYF.

The chain carries TRBV29-1 and TRBJ1-1; D remains ambiguous. Germline V gene lookup returns CDR1 SQVTM and CDR2 ANQGSEA. V was cut by 0 bases and J by 8 bases, with 10 bases left in between. The CDR3 extends over 12 amino acids. In DNA, the CDR3 is TGCAGCGTTGAAGACGTCTTGAGGGAAGCTTTCTTT. This translates into CSVEDVLREAFF.

This clonotype was seen more than once but under ten times. The genes are TRBV4-2 and TRBJ2-7; 9 nucleotides line up with TRBD1. J was trimmed by 3 bases and V by 3 bases; bases with no gene match: 9. Germline V gene lookup returns CDR1 LGHNA and CDR2 YNFKEQ. This CDR3 region has 16 residues. The DNA of the CDR3 is TGTGCCAGCAGCCACCCCGACAGGGGGAGAAACTACGAGCAGTACTTC. Translation: CASSHPDRGRNYEQYF.